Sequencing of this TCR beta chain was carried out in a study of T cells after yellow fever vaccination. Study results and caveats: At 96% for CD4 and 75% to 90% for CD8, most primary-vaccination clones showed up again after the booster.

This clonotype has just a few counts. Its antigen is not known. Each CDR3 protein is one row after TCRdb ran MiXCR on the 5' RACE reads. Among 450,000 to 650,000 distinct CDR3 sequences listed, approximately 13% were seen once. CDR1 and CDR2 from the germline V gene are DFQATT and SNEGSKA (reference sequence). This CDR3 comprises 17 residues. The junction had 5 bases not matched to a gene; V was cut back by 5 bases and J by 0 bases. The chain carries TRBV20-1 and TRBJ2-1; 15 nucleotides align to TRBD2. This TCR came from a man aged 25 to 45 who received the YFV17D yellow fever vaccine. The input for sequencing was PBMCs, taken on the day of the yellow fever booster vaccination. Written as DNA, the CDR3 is TGCAGTGCTGCCGGGACTAGCGGGAGGAGCTCCTACAATGAGCAGTTCTTC. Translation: CSAAGTSGRSSYNEQFF.